Sequencing of this T cell receptor beta chain was carried out in a study of T cells in localized non-small cell lung cancer. Concerning this clone itself: The antigen is not known.

Notes on the study in general: There were a median roughly 54 of the top 100 tumor clones appearing in adjacent lung. Longer overall survival was seen with higher T cell density measured in blood. Owing to sequencing of a solitary tumor region, heterogeneity cannot be discounted. Exceeding tumor, uninvolved adjacent lung had the highest T cell clonality.

Profiled with immunoSEQ multiplex PCR; TCRdb holds only in-frame clones, not every one. Of 75,000 to 80,000 clones listed, more than 75% are singletons. This TCR derives from a female donor older than 55 with stage I lung adenocarcinoma. The sample here was peripheral blood, taken before any cancer treatment.

CDR3 in DNA: TGTGCCAGCAGCCTGGACAGGGGGCCCTATGGCTACACCTTC. Translation gives CASSLDRGPYGYTF. The chain carries TRBV5-6 and TRBJ1-2; 11 nucleotides agree with TRBD1. CDR1 is SGHDT, CDR2 YYEEEE, per germline. The V and J ends lost 4 bases and 4 bases, in that order; junction bases with no gene match: 3. The CDR3 is 14 residues long.